Listed here are 9 T cell receptor beta chains from one sample, sequenced in a study of CD8+ T cells in alopecia areata (dated by TCRdb to 2016 to 2019). Library method: the immunoSEQ multiplex PCR assay. RNA was extracted from all samples and reverse transcribed into cDNA, which served as template for TCR sequencing. TCRdb re-hosts the immuneACCESS table, in-frame sequences only. Its copies lack some clones; in the studies checked, an unresolved V gene accounts for under half of them, and the cause for the rest is not known. The sample table lists around 4,200 clones, less than 80% of them with a count of one. Clones ranked in the top ten supply 7.9% of the sample. What this sample's time point label stands for: about 5 months on oral tofacitinib. The treatment or condition tag for this specimen amounts to: oral pan-JAK inhibitor, 5-10 mg twice daily. From alopecia areata patients, peripheral blood was collected along with lesional scalp punch biopsies.

The sample consisted of skin, taken at week 24, from a patient treated with tofacitinib. The receptors were gathered from a human donor with alopecia areata.

The J gene is TRBJ2-7, the V gene TRBV28; 7 bases agree with TRBD2. Germline loops: CDR1 MDHEN, CDR2 SYDVKM. The length of the CDR3 is 14 residues. The trim removed 3 bases at V and 2 bases at J, leaving 4 bases unmatched. CDR3 bases: TGTGCCAGCAGTTTTGAGCGGGGAGCCTACGAGCAGTACTTC. It codes for CASSFERGAYEQYF. Combining the CDR3 with reference TRBV28 and TRBJ2-7 gives the whole variable domain DVKVTQSSRYLVKRTGEKVFLECVQDMDHENMFWYRQDPGLGLRLIYFSYDVKMKEKGDIPEGYSVSREKKERFSLILESASTNQTSMYLCASSFERGAYEQYFGPGTRLTVT.

J is TRBJ1-1 and V is TRBV5-1, with D perhaps matching TRBD1 (5 bases). The V gene's germline CDR1 is SGHRS and CDR2 YFSETQ. The CDR3 covers 15 residues. Trimming took off 6 bases at V and 5 bases at J, with 20 bases between the two ends. The CDR3 bases are TGCGCCAGCACCCTCCCCAGTGGGGAGGGGACTGAAGCTTTCTTT. It specifies CASTLPSGEGTEAFF.

This rearrangement joins TRBV6-1 to TRBJ1-3, with TRBD1 matching over 8 bases. There are 14 residues in the CDR3. Germline lookup yields CDR1 MNHNS and CDR2 SASEGT. J lost 3 bases, V lost 3 bases, and 1 base had no gene match. The CDR3 nucleotides read TGTGCCAGCAGTGACGGGACAGGTGGAAACACCATATATTTT. Translation gives CASSDGTGGNTIYF.

The chain uses TRBV7-3 and TRBJ2-5, with TRBD2 matching over 9 bases. The CDR3 is 15 amino acids. V shed 5 bases, J shed 3 bases, and the junction held 7 bases outside the gene matches. CDR1 and CDR2 from the germline V gene are SGHTA and FQGTGA. The CDR3 here is CASSPGLALKETQYF. The CDR3 DNA is TGTGCCAGCAGCCCGGGACTAGCACTAAAAGAGACCCAGTACTTC.

The chain joins TRBV19 to TRBJ2-1; 11 bases are a match to TRBD2. Germline assignment: CDR1 LNHDA and CDR2 SQIVND (reference sequence). The CDR3 is made up of 14 amino acids. The junction had 2 bases not matched to a gene; V was cut back by 5 bases and J by 5 bases. The DNA for the CDR3 is TGTGCCAGTAGTCCGGGACTAGCGGACAATGAGCAGTTCTTC. It codes for CASSPGLADNEQFF.

The chain joins TRBV28 to TRBJ2-5; 8 positions match TRBD2. Germline V gene data show CDR1 as MDHEN and CDR2 as SYDVKM. V was pared by 7 bases and J by 3 bases, with 7 bases of the junction left unmatched. CDR3 length: 14 residues. The CDR3 reads CASISGRSKETQYF. The CDR3 DNA is TGTGCCAGCATAAGCGGGAGATCTAAAGAGACCCAGTACTTC.

J is TRBJ1-1 and V is TRBV5-5; TRBD1 aligns across 8 bases. In germline, CDR1 is SGHKS, CDR2 YYEKEE (reference sequence). There are 14 residues in the CDR3. The trim removed 4 bases at V and 5 bases at J, leaving 7 bases unmatched. For the CDR3, the DNA is TGTGCCAGCAGCCCCCGGACAGGGAGGACTGAAGCTTTCTTT. The encoded protein is CASSPRTGRTEAFF. Filled out from reference TRBV5-5 and TRBJ1-1, the complete variable domain reads DAGVTQSPTHLIKTRGQQVTLRCSPISGHKSVSWYQQVLGQGPQFIFQYYEKEERGRGNFPDRFSARQFPNYSSELNVNALLLGDSALYLCASSPRTGRTEAFFGQGTRLTVV.

This chain links TRBV6-1 with TRBJ1-5, with TRBD1 identical over 7 bases. Unmatched junction bases numbered 8, after V lost 4 bases and J lost 2 bases. The CDR3 is 16 residues long. Per the germline V gene, CDR1 is MNHNS and CDR2 is SASEGT. CDR3 sequence: CASSVPGGAGNQPQHF. In DNA, the CDR3 is TGTGCCAGCAGTGTCCCAGGGGGGGCTGGCAATCAGCCCCAGCATTTT.

The gene calls are TRBV18 and TRBJ1-1; D is ambiguous. With 4 bases removed from V and 10 bases from J, the gap between germline ends came to 19 bases. The CDR3 consists of 14 residues. Germline lookup yields CDR1 KGHSH and CDR2 LQKENI. The CDR3 is CASSQNGLPGIAFF. The CDR3 bases are TGTGCCAGCTCACAAAATGGACTGCCCGGGATAGCTTTCTTT.